The T cell receptor (beta chain) under discussion was sequenced for a study of blood T cell repertoires in COVID-19. Study context: PBMCs, B-cell-depleted T cells, or T cells provided the cDNA or gDNA that made up the material.

The Seattle patients joined while their infection was active and were tracked longitudinally afterward. TCRdb's table, derived via immunoSEQ multiplex PCR, lists solely in-frame clones and lacks some. The profile covers about 160,000 clones, with roughly 81% appearing a single time and less than 10% taken by the ten largest. The CDR3 has 16 residues. Per the germline V gene, CDR1 is SGHDN and CDR2 is FVKESK. V dropped 0 bases and J dropped 6 bases, with 16 bases sitting between them. This clonotype was sampled from a woman aged 55-70 years with COVID-19, enrolled during active disease. The source material was peripheral blood. The chain couples TRBV14 to TRBJ2-3; D is possibly TRBD1 (5 bases). DNA of the CDR3: TGTGCCAGCAGCCAAGAAGGGGTAGGGTTCGGGGATACGCAGTATTTT. Protein product: CASSQEGVGFGDTQYF.